This TCR beta chain was recorded in a study of OX40 agonist ivuxolimab in advanced cancers. Broader study findings: At 0.1 to 3.0 mg/kg, CD4+ and CD8+ blood T cells expanded clonally by week 6.

CDR1 is SGHTA, CDR2 FQGNSA, per germline. There are 15 residues in the CDR3. The ends lost 5 bases at V and 9 bases at J; junction bases unmatched: 8. The method was immunoSEQ multiplex PCR; TCRdb's version includes in-frame clones alone and lacks a portion of them. The sample holds about 69,000 clones, about three quarters seen once. Remarks on this clone: The antigen remains undetermined.

This clonotype originated in an adult with an advanced solid tumor such as melanoma, head and neck, liver or kidney cancer. This chain connects TRBV7-2 to TRBJ2-3, with TRBD2 matching 13 bases. Sequencing used CD4+ or CD8+ T cells sorted from blood, obtained in a trial of the OX40 agonist ivuxolimab. CDR3 sequence: CASSADGLAGATQYF. DNA for the CDR3: TGTGCCAGCAGCGCAGACGGACTAGCGGGAGCCACGCAGTATTTT.